In its sample, the clone carrying this TCR beta chain was seen a few times. TCRdb recomputed calls from the 5' RACE reads with MiXCR, one row per CDR3 protein. The sample holds around 87,000 distinct CDR3 sequences, about an eighth seen once. V was cut by 1 base and J by 3 bases, with 12 bases left in between. The CDR3 contains 15 residues. CDR1 is SGDLS, CDR2 YYNGEE, per germline. This entry belongs to a study of spatial heterogeneity in lung cancer. Time point indicated: sample taken at primary tumor resection. Whole RNA came from tumor, nontumor lung or frozen PBMC and was sequenced without being sorted. Samples were obtained from around 72 donors, all untreated early-stage non-small cell lung cancer patients.

The origin of this receptor is a male donor with early-stage non-small cell lung cancer. Sequences were derived from PBMCs, sampled at surgery. The chain uses TRBV9 and TRBJ2-3, with a weak D call TRBD2 (5 bases). CDR3 DNA: TGTGCCAGCAGCGTAACGAATAGCGAGACAGATACGCAGTATTTT. It yields the protein CASSVTNSETDTQYF.